This passage covers 10 T cell receptor beta chains from one sample sequenced in a study of cytomegalovirus exposure and HLA in healthy donors. The PCR contained 60 Vbeta and 13 Jbeta primers. Only in-frame clones appear in the TCRdb table, and some are missing; sequencing was by immunoSEQ multiplex PCR. The profile shows tens of thousands of clones, approximately 82% of them singletons. Sequencing input: PBMCs. The receptors were gathered from a man in his forties or fifties in good health and CMV-seronegative.

The rearrangement joins TRBV27 to TRBJ2-2; D is unclear. Trimming cost V 0 bases and J 4 bases, with 6 bases left between them. The CDR3 runs 14 residues. In germline, CDR1 is MNHEY, CDR2 SMNVEV (reference sequence). CDR3 nucleotides: TGTGCCAGCAGTTTATCGAGACTCACCGGGGAGCTGTTTTTT. This encodes CASSLSRLTGELFF.

The chain employs TRBV29-1 and TRBJ2-2; 9 positions agree with TRBD1. Germline CDR1 SQVTM, CDR2 ANQGSEA. J lost 4 bases, V lost 4 bases, and 4 bases had no gene match. This CDR3 region has 14 residues. The CDR3 bases are TGCAGCGTTGGGGGACAGGGTTTCACCGGGGAGCTGTTTTTT. Translation: CSVGGQGFTGELFF.

This chain links TRBV5-1 with TRBJ2-2; D remains ambiguous. Trimming stripped 0 bases from V and 6 bases from J, with 6 bases between. The CDR3 totals 13 residues. Germline CDR1 and CDR2: SGHRS and YFSETQ. The CDR3 reads CASSLGPAGELFF. CDR3 bases: TGCGCCAGCAGCTTGGGGCCCGCCGGGGAGCTGTTTTTT.

The genes are TRBV6-1 and TRBJ1-5; weak D call: TRBD1 (5 bases). Between the trimmed V and J ends, which lost 1 base and 6 bases, there was a span of 10 bases. The CDR3 extends over 14 amino acids. The V gene's germline CDR1 is MNHNS and CDR2 SASEGT. The CDR3 nucleotides are TGTGCCAGCAGTGAAGGGGGCCCAGGTCAGCCCCAGCATTTT. It specifies CASSEGGPGQPQHF.

V usage is TRBV6-5 and J usage is TRBJ2-5; 9 bases agree with TRBD1. V dropped 5 bases and J dropped 3; count of bases not matched to a gene: 4. The CDR3 is made up of 14 amino acids. Germline CDR1 and CDR2: MNHEY and SVGAGI. The DNA for the CDR3 is TGTGCCAGCAGTCCCGGACAGGGGAAAGAGACCCAGTACTTC. Its protein is CASSPGQGKETQYF.

This clone occurred once. This chain joins TRBV5-8 and TRBJ1-2; D is unresolved. With 0 bases removed from V and 8 bases from J, the gap between germline ends came to 11 bases. Germline loops: CDR1 SGHTS, CDR2 YDEGEE. The CDR3 runs to 13 residues. DNA of the CDR3: TGTGCCAGCAGCTTGGAGCTCAGCGGGGGCTACACCTTC. Protein product: CASSLELSGGYTF.

The chain recombines TRBV4-2 with TRBJ1-1; D is uncertain. The V and J ends lost 0 bases and 5 bases respectively, with 13 bases between them. The CDR3 is made up of 15 amino acids. Per germline, CDR1 LGHNA and CDR2 YNFKEQ. The CDR3 region is CASSQEKGGRTEAFF. CDR3 coding DNA: TGTGCCAGCAGCCAAGAAAAGGGCGGGAGGACTGAAGCTTTCTTT.

This chain uses TRBV13 with TRBJ2-6, with TRBD1 as a possible D gene (6 bases). The V gene's germline CDR1 is PRHDT and CDR2 FYEKMQ (reference sequence). The CDR3 covers 16 residues. Deletions cut 3 bases from V and 1 base from J, with 10 bases between. For the CDR3, the DNA is TGTGCCAGCAGCTTTCGTACAGGGTCTGGGGCCAACGTCCTGACTTTC. As protein: CASSFRTGSGANVLTF.

The chain recombines TRBV10-2 with TRBJ1-3; tentative D call: TRBD1 (6 bases). The CDR3 loop spans 15 amino acids. The germline gives CDR1 WSHSY, CDR2 SAAADI. The V and J ends lost 6 bases and 4 bases respectively, with 16 bases between them. The CDR3 nucleotides are TGCGCCAGCAGAGATACAGGGTCGGGGGGAAACACCATATATTTT. Protein: CASRDTGSGGNTIYF.

The CDR3 bases are TGTGCTAGTGGTTATTTTGGCACCGGGACAGAAGGCAATCAGCCCCAGCATTTT. Protein product: CASGYFGTGTEGNQPQHF. The chain links TRBV12-5 to TRBJ1-5; 7 bases agree with TRBD1. From germline, CDR1 is LGHNT and CDR2 FRNRAP. The CDR3 spans 18 residues. The V gene end was trimmed by 4 bases and the J gene end by 2 bases; junction bases not matched to a gene: 14.